Shown below are 3 T cell receptor beta chains from a single sample sequenced in a study of T cells in Graves' hyperthyroidism and ophthalmopathy. Researchers took RNA transcripts and amplified the TCR beta CDR3 regions from them. The primer set for the first-round RT-PCR of the TCR CDR3 was HTBI. Via MiXCR, TCRdb re-called the multiplex PCR reads, giving one row per CDR3 protein. The table records nearly 600,000 distinct CDR3 sequences, over 11% of them present only once. The sequencing input was blood. The receptors come from a woman younger than 45 with Graves' hyperthyroidism that later progressed to Graves' ophthalmopathy.

The rearrangement links TRBV4-1 to TRBJ1-5; no clear D gene. The CDR3 extends over 14 amino acids. V was shortened by 1 base and J by 3 bases, with 7 bases between the two germline ends. Germline CDR1 reads MGHRA; CDR2 reads YSYEKL. The CDR3 loop reads CASSQAGLNQPQHF. In DNA, the CDR3 is TGCGCCAGCAGCCAAGCAGGCCTCAATCAGCCCCAGCATTTT.

The genes are TRBV20-1 and TRBJ1-2, with TRBD1 matching over 10 bases. Unmatched junction bases numbered 7, after V lost 0 bases and J lost 3 bases. CDR3 size: 16 residues. Per the germline V gene, CDR1 is DFQATT and CDR2 is SNEGSKA (reference sequence). The CDR3 loop reads CSAREVGQGGYYGYTF. CDR3 DNA: TGCAGTGCTAGAGAAGTCGGACAGGGGGGTTACTATGGCTACACCTTC.

This clonotype occurred many times. The chain employs TRBV7-3 and TRBJ2-2; a weak D match, TRBD2 (5 bases). Trimming removed 3 bases at V and 6 bases at J, with 14 bases between. Germline V lookup: CDR1 SGHTA, CDR2 FQGTGA. The CDR3 has 15 amino acids. This chain's CDR3 is CASSLGSGRAGELFF. The CDR3 nucleotides are TGTGCCAGCAGCTTGGGGAGCGGAAGGGCCGGGGAGCTGTTTTTT. Looking up the rest from reference TRBV7-3 and TRBJ2-2 gives the full variable domain: GAGVSQTPSNKVTEKGKYVELRCDPISGHTALYWYRQSLGQGPEFLIYFQGTGAADDSGLPNDRFFAVRPEGSVSTLKIQRTERGDSAVYLCASSLGSGRAGELFFGEGSRLTVL.